Below, 27 T cell receptor beta chains from the same sample are listed, as sequenced in a study of T-cell reconstitution after alpha-beta-depleted transplantation in children (dated by TCRdb to the mid-2010s). Read against the paper, the sample's treatment or condition label means: allogeneic hematopoietic cell transplantation with graft depleted of TCRalphabeta T cells and CD19 B cells. To prepare the library, PCR was applied. TCRdb lists the instrument as Illumina HiSeq 2500. TCR library preparation used molecular barcoding, with unique molecular identifiers applied to normalize quantification of the TCRbeta repertoire. TCRdb redid the processing of the public reads, applying fastp at Q25 and MiXCR, and retained in-frame beta chains. Rows with one shared CDR3 protein collapse into an entry with the most common genes and DNA. Within this sample are almost 500,000 distinct CDR3 sequences, with 8% to 11% of them counted one time only. Jointly, the top ten make up around 2.2% of the sample.

Sequenced material: PBMCs, taken before TCRalphabeta/CD19-depleted stem cell transplant. These receptors all stem from a child younger than 10 with inherited bone marrow failure, due to receive a stem cell transplant.

In this sample, this clonotype turned up many times. The chain carries TRBV7-9 and TRBJ2-3; perhaps D is TRBD1 or TRBD2 (6 bases each). CDR3 length equals 13 residues. Deletions cut 8 bases from V and 5 bases from J, with 14 bases between. Germline V gives CDR1 SEHNR, CDR2 FQNEAQ (reference sequence). CDR3 protein: CASSGAGGDTQYF. The CDR3 coding sequence is TGTGCCAGCTCGGGGGCCGGGGGAGATACGCAGTATTTT.

Concerning this clonotype itself: A junction end diverges from the germline sequence, so it may reflect a read error. The chain links TRBV6-2 or TRBV6-3 to TRBJ1-1; D is unclear. The length of the CDR3 is 14 residues. Germline V CDR1 and CDR2: MNHEY, SVGEGT. The CDR3 sequence is CASSPSGRNTDAFF. The CDR3 bases are TGTGCCAGCAGTCCCTCCGGCAGGAACACTGACGCTTTCTTT.

This clonotype was detected a few times. The rearrangement joins TRBV12-3 or TRBV12-4 to TRBJ2-5; D may be TRBD1 or TRBD2 (5 bases each). CDR3 length: 14 residues. The V end was cut by 6 bases, the J end by 2 bases, with 13 bases between. The CDR3 region is CASRPGPGQETQYF. The DNA of the CDR3 is TGTGCCAGCAGACCGGGACCGGGACAAGAGACCCAGTACTTC.

This clonotype was seen repeatedly, ten times or more. This chain links TRBV4-3 with TRBJ2-5; D unresolved. This CDR3 region has 14 residues. V was pared by 4 bases and J by 5 bases, with 14 bases between. CDR1 and CDR2 from the germline V gene are LGHNA and YSLEER. CDR3 in DNA: TGCGCCAGCAGCCCTCAGCCTGGTCGGGAGACCCAGTACTTC. The encoded protein is CASSPQPGRETQYF.

This clonotype showed up many times. This sequence joins TRBV29-1 and TRBJ2-1; D is undetermined. The germline gives CDR1 SQVTM, CDR2 ANQGSEA. V was clipped by 0 bases and J by 4 bases, with 13 bases between them. CDR3 length: 15 amino acids. CDR3 in DNA: TGCAGCGTTGAAGATCGCCATGGGGTGTACAATGAGCAGTTCTTC. Translating gives CSVEDRHGVYNEQFF.

This clonotype has ten or more counts. The chain has TRBV4-3 and TRBJ2-3, with 9 bases lining up with TRBD2. CDR3 length: 15 residues. Germline values: CDR1 LGHNA, CDR2 YSLEER. The V and J ends lost 4 bases and 1 base, in that order; junction bases with no gene match: 3. CDR3 sequence reads: CASSPRTSGTDTQYF. In DNA form, the CDR3 reads TGCGCCAGCAGCCCGCGGACTAGCGGCACAGATACGCAGTATTTT.

The table lists this clonotype with many counts. The J gene is TRBJ2-7, the V gene TRBV19; D remains unclear. Looked up from germline, CDR1 is LNHDA and CDR2 is SQIVND (reference sequence). The CDR3 covers 12 residues. V dropped 5 bases and J dropped 4 bases, with 9 bases sitting between them. The CDR3 sequence is CASSDLVYEQYF. In nucleotides, the CDR3 is TGTGCCAGTAGTGACTTAGTGTACGAGCAGTACTTC.

In this sample, this clonotype turned up many times. The chain joins TRBV27 to TRBJ1-2; D gene ambiguous. V was trimmed by 4 bases and J by 2 bases, leaving 14 bases between them. The length of the CDR3 is 15 residues. Germline CDR1 MNHEY, CDR2 SMNVEV (reference sequence). CDR3: CASSYGMSGNYGYTF. The CDR3 region has the DNA TGTGCCAGCAGTTACGGTATGTCAGGCAACTATGGCTACACCTTC.

This clonotype has ten or more counts. The genes are TRBV6-5 and TRBJ1-6, with unresolved D. V was trimmed by 4 bases and J by 10 bases, leaving 14 bases between them. The germline V gene encodes CDR1 MNHEY and CDR2 SVGAGI. CDR3 size: 14 residues. CDR3 in amino acids: CASSLIGSDSPLHF. The DNA of the CDR3 is TGTGCCAGCAGTTTAATTGGAAGTGACTCACCCCTCCACTTT.

This clonotype has at least ten counts. V and J are TRBV12-3 or TRBV12-4 and TRBJ2-5; possibly TRBD2 for D (6 bases). The CDR3 spans 15 residues. V shed 5 bases and J shed 5 bases, with 18 bases lying between them. The CDR3 nucleotides are TGTGCCAGCAGTACCCAAGCGGGCGCGGGGGAGACCCAGTACTTC. Protein sequence: CASSTQAGAGETQYF.

This clonotype was picked up many times. The chain links TRBV20-1 to TRBJ1-2; TRBD1 aligns across 7 bases. This CDR3 spans 17 amino acids. V trimming: 5 bases; J trimming: 0 bases; junction bases outside the gene matches: 15. The germline gives CDR1 DFQATT, CDR2 SNEGSKA (reference sequence). CDR3 bases: TGCAGTGCTCACACGCCCAATATACAGGGGTCTAACTATGGCTACACCTTC. It encodes CSAHTPNIQGSNYGYTF.

This clonotype has ten or more counts. The V gene is TRBV5-1, the J gene TRBJ2-2; maybe TRBD1 (5 bases). The ends were cut back, 3 bases at V and 6 bases at J, with 12 bases in the middle. The CDR3 covers 14 residues. Germline CDR1 reads SGHRS; CDR2 reads YFSETQ. This CDR3 reads CASSSTGAPGELFF. CDR3 DNA: TGCGCCAGCAGCTCAACAGGTGCCCCCGGGGAGCTGTTTTTT.

In its sample, this clonotype was seen many times. The J gene is TRBJ1-1, the V gene TRBV6-1; D is ambiguous. This CDR3 region has 18 residues. CDR1 and CDR2 from the germline V gene are MNHNS and SASEGT. The V end was cut by 2 bases, the J end by 5 bases, with 24 bases between. This chain's CDR3 is CASSEFGVAQYRRTEAFF. CDR3 DNA sequence: TGTGCCAGCAGTGAATTTGGGGTCGCTCAGTACCGGCGGACTGAAGCTTTCTTT.

About this clonotype: Being one base from a much bigger clone, this may be a read error. The chain has TRBV10-1 and TRBJ2-1; weak D call: TRBD2 (5 bases). Germline assignment: CDR1 WNHNN and CDR2 SYGVQD (reference sequence). V was trimmed by 0 bases and J by 13 bases, leaving 13 bases between them. There are 13 residues in the CDR3. This CDR3 reads CASSESPAAFQFF. The CDR3 bases are TGCGCCAGCAGTGAGTCCCCAGCGGCCTTTCAGTTCTTC.

This clonotype was seen ten or more times. This chain joins TRBV7-9 and TRBJ2-7; D not resolved. V lost 5 bases, J lost 2 bases, and 10 bases lay in between. Germline assignment: CDR1 SEHNR and CDR2 FQNEAQ (reference sequence). This CDR3 region has 13 residues. CDR3 in amino acids: CASSNFSAYEQYF. CDR3 in DNA: TGTGCCAGCAGCAACTTTTCAGCCTACGAGCAGTACTTC.

This clonotype was counted ten times or more. The V call is TRBV7-2, the J call TRBJ1-1; 7 bases are a match to TRBD1. The ends lost 0 bases at V and 10 bases at J; junction bases unmatched: 8. The CDR3 runs to 14 residues. Germline values: CDR1 SGHTA, CDR2 FQGNSA. CDR3 sequence reads: CASSLAVEGGSAFF. The CDR3 DNA is TGTGCCAGCAGCTTAGCTGTCGAAGGGGGCTCAGCTTTCTTT.

V is TRBV19 and J is TRBJ1-2; D possibly corresponds to TRBD1 (5 bases). The CDR3 is 14 amino acids. The V end was cut by 10 bases, the J end by 7 bases, with 22 bases between. The germline gives CDR1 LNHDA, CDR2 SQIVND (reference sequence). The CDR3 nucleotides are TGTGCCATCAACATGGGGGTCCTGCGGTGTGGCTACACCTTC. Its translation is CAINMGVLRCGYTF.

This clonotype was recorded many times. The chain recombines TRBV29-1 with TRBJ1-2, with 7 bases lining up with TRBD1. With 7 bases clipped from V and 8 bases from J, the junction kept 7 bases outside the gene matches. This CDR3 is built from 11 residues. The germline gives CDR1 SQVTM, CDR2 ANQGSEA. In DNA, the CDR3 is TGCAGCGCCCAAGGACAGGCCGGCTACACCTTC. Translation gives CSAQGQAGYTF. Full variable domain (remainder filled in from reference TRBV29-1 and TRBJ1-2): SAVISQKPSRDICQRGTSLTIQCQVDSQVTMMFWYRQQPGQSLTLIATANQGSEATYESGFVIDKFPISRPNLTFSTLTVSNMSPEDSSIYLCSAQGQAGYTFGSGTRLTVV.

This clonotype was counted ten times or more. The rearrangement joins TRBV21-1 to TRBJ2-3. TRBV21-1 constitutes a pseudogene. The CDR3 spans 16 residues. CDR3: CASSKGSVQRTDTQYF. CDR3 in DNA: TGTGCCAGCAGCAAAGGTTCCGTGCAGCGCACAGATACGCAGTATTTT.

This clonotype has a handful of counts. This chain joins TRBV19 and TRBJ2-1; D unresolved. Germline CDR1 and CDR2: LNHDA and SQIVND (reference sequence). V shed 2 bases and J shed 9 bases, with 17 bases lying between them. The CDR3 consists of 15 residues. The CDR3 reads CASSIPRATVGEQFF. CDR3 bases: TGTGCCAGTAGTATACCCCGAGCCACGGTCGGTGAGCAGTTCTTC.

This clonotype appeared many times. DNA of the CDR3: TGTGCCAGCAGTTTACCTTTCGGATCTAGCTCCTACAATGAGCAGTTCTTC. Encoded protein: CASSLPFGSSSYNEQFF. The V gene is TRBV12-3 or TRBV12-4, the J gene TRBJ2-1; D not certain. CDR3 size: 17 residues. Trimming pared 2 bases from V and 0 bases from J, leaving 14 bases between.

This clonotype occurred many times. The chain has TRBV20-1 and TRBJ1-5, with a weak D call TRBD1 (5 bases). In germline, CDR1 is DFQATT, CDR2 SNEGSKA (reference sequence). The length of the CDR3 is 16 residues. V lost 5 bases and J 0 bases, leaving 17 bases between the germline ends. In DNA form, the CDR3 reads TGCAGTGCTCACGGGCAGGGATTCTATAGCAATCAGCCCCAGCATTTT. Protein sequence: CSAHGQGFYSNQPQHF.

There are many counts of this clonotype. This chain connects TRBV12-3 or TRBV12-4 to TRBJ2-1; no reliable D call. Between the trimmed V and J ends, which lost 7 bases and 6 bases, there was a span of 13 bases. The CDR3 consists of 13 residues. CDR3 loop: CASIPPGLNEQFF. The CDR3 DNA reads as TGTGCCAGCATCCCTCCGGGTCTCAATGAGCAGTTCTTC.

This clonotype has a count of ten or more. One end of the junction is discordant with germline, which a read error may explain. This chain uses TRBV7-2 with TRBJ2-1; 7 bases fit TRBD2. Germline V lookup: CDR1 SGHTA, CDR2 FQGNSA. This CDR3 comprises 14 residues. The CDR3 DNA reads as TGTGCCAGCAGCTTACACCGGGACTACAGTGAGCAGTTCTTC. Protein: CASSLHRDYSEQFF.

This clonotype was recorded a few times. The rearrangement joins TRBV18 to TRBJ2-1; either TRBD1 or TRBD2 may fit D (5 bases each). Trimming cost V 5 bases and J 8 bases, with 22 bases left between them. Germline V gene data show CDR1 as KGHSH and CDR2 as LQKENI. This CDR3 has 16 amino acids. The CDR3 DNA follows: TGTGCCAGCTCATACCCCCCGGGGCCCGAGGCCGATGAGCAGTTCTTC. Amino acids: CASSYPPGPEADEQFF.

This chain connects TRBV4-3 to TRBJ2-1; D may be TRBD2 (6 bases). The V gene lost 2 bases and the J gene lost 0 bases, with 11 bases spanning the gap. The CDR3 spans 16 residues. Germline V gene data show CDR1 as LGHNA and CDR2 as YSLEER. In nucleotides, the CDR3 is TGCGCCAGCAGCCAAACTATAGCGGCCTCCTACAATGAGCAGTTCTTC. It translates to CASSQTIAASYNEQFF.

This clonotype was detected many times. This sequence joins TRBV29-1 and TRBJ2-5, with a weak D call TRBD1 (6 bases). Trimming cost V 4 bases and J 1 base, with 16 bases left between them. CDR1 SQVTM and CDR2 ANQGSEA come from the germline V gene. The CDR3 has 15 amino acids. Here the CDR3 DNA reads TGCAGCGTTGTTCCGGTTGGACAGATCCAAGAGACCCAGTACTTC. Protein product: CSVVPVGQIQETQYF. The complete variable domain, with remaining parts taken from reference TRBV29-1 and TRBJ2-5, reads SAVISQKPSRDICQRGTSLTIQCQVDSQVTMMFWYRQQPGQSLTLIATANQGSEATYESGFVIDKFPISRPNLTFSTLTVSNMSPEDSSIYLCSVVPVGQIQETQYFGPGTRLLVL.